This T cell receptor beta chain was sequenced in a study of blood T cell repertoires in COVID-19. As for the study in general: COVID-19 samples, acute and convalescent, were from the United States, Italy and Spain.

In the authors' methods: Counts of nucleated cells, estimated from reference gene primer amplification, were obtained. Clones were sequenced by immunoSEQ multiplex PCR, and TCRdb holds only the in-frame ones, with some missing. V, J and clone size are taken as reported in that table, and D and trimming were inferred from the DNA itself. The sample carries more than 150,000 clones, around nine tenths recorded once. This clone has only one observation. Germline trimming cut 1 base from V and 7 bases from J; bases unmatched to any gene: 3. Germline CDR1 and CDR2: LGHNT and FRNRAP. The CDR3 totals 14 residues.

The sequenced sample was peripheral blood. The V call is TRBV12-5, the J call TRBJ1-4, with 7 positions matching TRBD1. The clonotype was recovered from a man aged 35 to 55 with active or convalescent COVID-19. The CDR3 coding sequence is TGTGCTAGTGGTTTGGGACAGGGCTTTGAAAAACTGTTTTTT. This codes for CASGLGQGFEKLFF.